The 4 T cell receptor beta chains below were found in one sample sequenced in a study of HIV-infected patients and healthy controls. 500 ng RNA was reverse transcribed with alpha and beta constant-region primers. Using multiplexing indices, alpha and beta chain libraries were generated apart by chain-specific third strand synthesis. A single record per CDR3 protein comes from TCRdb applying MiXCR to the 5' RACE reads. The sample holds some 19,000 distinct CDR3 sequences, about 8.9% seen once. All unsorted peripheral T cells were captured because whole blood was used without fractionation. The specimen was blood. The receptors come from an adult in good health.

The CDR3 loop reads CAISTGGTSGDSYNEQFF. The CDR3 DNA reads as TGTGCCATCAGTACGGGGGGGACTAGCGGGGACTCCTACAATGAGCAGTTCTTC. The chain joins TRBV10-3 to TRBJ2-1; 13 nucleotides align to TRBD2. The CDR3 loop spans 18 amino acids. The germline V gene encodes CDR1 ENHRY and CDR2 SYGVKD. V gave up 5 bases and J gave up 0 bases; unmatched junction bases: 7.

A few counts support this clonotype. This chain joins TRBV18 and TRBJ1-1; unclear D gene. The CDR3 is 11 amino acids. Between the trimmed V and J ends, which lost 3 bases and 8 bases, there was a span of 7 bases. CDR1 is KGHSH, CDR2 LQKENI, per germline. Here the CDR3 DNA reads TGTGCCAGCTCACCTTCTGGAGAAGCTTTCTTT. As protein: CASSPSGEAFF.

This clonotype was recorded at least ten times. The J gene is TRBJ2-7, the V gene TRBV12-3 or TRBV12-4, with 8 bases identical to TRBD2. The CDR3 loop spans 15 amino acids. With V trimmed by 6 bases and J by 5 bases, 12 bases remained unmatched. Written as DNA, the CDR3 is TGTGCCAGCAGCCCCCTTTCGGGGGGGCCGAACGAGCAGTACTTC. This codes for CASSPLSGGPNEQYF.

The sample holds many counts of this clonotype. The J gene is TRBJ1-1, the V gene TRBV2; TRBD1 matches at 7 bases. This CDR3 spans 14 amino acids. The V gene end was trimmed by 6 bases and the J gene end by 0 bases; junction bases not matched to a gene: 4. Germline values: CDR1 SNHLY, CDR2 FYNNEI. Written as DNA, the CDR3 is TGTGCCAGCAGCGGGACAGATTTGAACACTGAAGCTTTCTTT. Protein: CASSGTDLNTEAFF.